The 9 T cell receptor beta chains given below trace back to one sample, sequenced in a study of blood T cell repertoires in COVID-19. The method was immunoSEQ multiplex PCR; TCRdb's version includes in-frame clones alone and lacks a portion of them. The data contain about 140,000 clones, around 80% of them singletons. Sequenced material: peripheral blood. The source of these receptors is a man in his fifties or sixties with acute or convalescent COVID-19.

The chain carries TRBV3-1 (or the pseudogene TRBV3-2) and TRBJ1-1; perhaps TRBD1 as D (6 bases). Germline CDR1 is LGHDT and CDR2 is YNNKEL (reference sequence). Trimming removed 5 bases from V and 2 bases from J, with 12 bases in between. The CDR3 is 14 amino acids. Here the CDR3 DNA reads TGTGCCAGCAGCTATACAGGGCTTAACACTGAAGCTTTCTTT. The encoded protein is CASSYTGLNTEAFF.

CDR3 protein: CASSRVLAGQETQYF. The CDR3 region has the DNA TGTGCCAGCAGCAGGGTCCTAGCGGGTCAAGAGACCCAGTACTTC. The chain is built from TRBV3-1 (or the pseudogene TRBV3-2) and TRBJ2-5, with 8 bases identical to TRBD2. Germline CDR1 is LGHDT and CDR2 is YNNKEL (reference sequence). The CDR3 extends over 15 amino acids. V was clipped by 5 bases and J by 2 bases; unmatched bases: 7.

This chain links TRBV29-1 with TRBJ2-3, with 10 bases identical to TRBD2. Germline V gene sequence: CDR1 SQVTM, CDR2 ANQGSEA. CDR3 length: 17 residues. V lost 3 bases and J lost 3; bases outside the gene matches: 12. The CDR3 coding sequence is TGCAGCGTTGACGGCGCCCTAGCGGGAGATACGACAGATACGCAGTATTTT. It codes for CSVDGALAGDTTDTQYF.

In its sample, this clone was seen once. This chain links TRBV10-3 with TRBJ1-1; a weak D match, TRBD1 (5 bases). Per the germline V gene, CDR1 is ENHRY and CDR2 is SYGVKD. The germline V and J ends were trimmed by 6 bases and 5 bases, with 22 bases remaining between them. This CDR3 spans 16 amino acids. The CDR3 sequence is CAISPAGGVERTEAFF. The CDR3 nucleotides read TGTGCCATCAGCCCCGCCGGGGGGGTGGAAAGGACTGAAGCTTTCTTT.

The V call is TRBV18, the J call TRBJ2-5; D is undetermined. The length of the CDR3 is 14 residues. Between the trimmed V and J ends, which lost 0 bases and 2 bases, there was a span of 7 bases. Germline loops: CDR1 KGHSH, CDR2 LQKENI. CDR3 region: CASSPPLRQETQYF. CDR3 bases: TGTGCCAGCTCACCACCGCTCAGGCAAGAGACCCAGTACTTC.

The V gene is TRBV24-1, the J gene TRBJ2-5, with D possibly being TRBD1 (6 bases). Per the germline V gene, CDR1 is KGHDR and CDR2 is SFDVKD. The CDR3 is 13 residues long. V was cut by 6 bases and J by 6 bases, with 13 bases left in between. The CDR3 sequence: CATSQTGWKTQYF. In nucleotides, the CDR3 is TGTGCCACCAGTCAAACAGGGTGGAAGACCCAGTACTTC.

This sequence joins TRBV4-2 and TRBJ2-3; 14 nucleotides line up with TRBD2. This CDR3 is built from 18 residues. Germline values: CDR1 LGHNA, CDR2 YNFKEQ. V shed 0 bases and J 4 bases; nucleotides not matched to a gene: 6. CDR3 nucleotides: TGTGCCAGCAGCCAAGATGGGGGGACTAGCGGGAGCGCAGATACGCAGTATTTT. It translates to CASSQDGGTSGSADTQYF.

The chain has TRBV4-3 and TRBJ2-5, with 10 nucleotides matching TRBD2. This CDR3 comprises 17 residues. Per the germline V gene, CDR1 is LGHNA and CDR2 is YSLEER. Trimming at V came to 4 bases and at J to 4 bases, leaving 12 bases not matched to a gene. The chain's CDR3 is CASSPRPGSGRAETQYF. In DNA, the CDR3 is TGCGCCAGCAGCCCCAGGCCCGGGAGCGGGAGGGCAGAGACCCAGTACTTC.

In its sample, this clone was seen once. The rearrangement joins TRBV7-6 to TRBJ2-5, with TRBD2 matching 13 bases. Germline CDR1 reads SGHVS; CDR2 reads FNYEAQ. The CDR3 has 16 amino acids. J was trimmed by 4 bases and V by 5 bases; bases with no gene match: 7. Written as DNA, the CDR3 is TGTGCCAGCAGCCGAAGACTAGCGGGAGGAAGAGAGACCCAGTACTTC. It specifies CASSRRLAGGRETQYF.